The T cell receptor beta chain described here comes from a study of blood T cell repertoires in COVID-19. Study overall: Italy, Spain and the United States were the sources of the convalescent and acute COVID-19 samples. Sources were T cells, B-cell-depleted T cells, or PBMCs; the material itself was cDNA or gDNA.

Per the authors' pipeline: Nucleated cell counts were estimated from reference gene primer amplification. The data were produced by immunoSEQ multiplex PCR, yet TCRdb's version contains in-frame clones alone and is incomplete. D and trimming come from the DNA, and the V and J calls and clone size come from that table. The table shows around 60,000 clones, with roughly 71% occurring only once. V was cut by 5 bases and J by 5 bases, with 18 bases left in between. Looked up from germline, CDR1 is SGHTA and CDR2 is FQGNSA. This CDR3 has 15 amino acids. This clonotype was sampled from a woman older than 75 with acute or convalescent COVID-19. V and J are TRBV7-2 and TRBJ2-5; D call uncertain. What was sequenced was peripheral blood. CDR3 region: CASSRKAGLRETQYF. The DNA for the CDR3 is TGTGCCAGCAGCCGGAAGGCAGGTTTGCGCGAGACCCAGTACTTC.